A selection of T cell receptor beta chains follows, all from one sample in a study of beta chain features in type 1 diabetes. Sequencing was performed with immunoSEQ multiplex PCR; in TCRdb, only in-frame clones are kept and a portion is missing. Counted here are about 340,000 clones, roughly 8.8% occurring once; the ten biggest clones make up 0.95% to 1.1%. Sequenced sample: central memory CD4+ T cells from blood. These receptors originate from a man aged 30-40 years with type 1 diabetes. The CDR3 runs from the conserved cysteine through the conserved F or W. Each record gives: J gene, V gene, D gene, clone size, CDR3 DNA, CDR3 protein. D genes are given only for firm matches. Some rows have no size entry. The others give once, few or many, or a class for an expanded clone.

j_gene: TRBJ2-1; v_gene: TRBV29-1; d_gene: TRBD2; abundance: few; CDR3nt: TGCAGCGTTGGACTACTCGGGGGGAGCTCCTACAATGAGCAGTTCTTC; CDR3aa: CSVGLLGGSSYNEQFF
j_gene: TRBJ1-2; v_gene: TRBV9; d_gene: NA; abundance: few; CDR3nt: TGTGCCAGCAGCGTAGAGGACACGGCGAGCTACACCTTC; CDR3aa: CASSVEDTASYTF
j_gene: TRBJ1-1; v_gene: TRBV29-1; d_gene: TRBD1; abundance: many; CDR3nt: TGCAGCGTTGAGGGACAGGGGGCTAGTTACACTGAAGCTTTCTTT; CDR3aa: CSVEGQGASYTEAFF
j_gene: TRBJ2-7; v_gene: TRBV6-6; d_gene: NA; abundance: NA; CDR3nt: TGTGCCAGCAGACTAGGGACCGGCGAGCAGTACTTC; CDR3aa: CASRLGTGEQYF
j_gene: TRBJ2-7; v_gene: TRBV7-2; d_gene: TRBD1; abundance: few; CDR3nt: TGTGCCAGCAGCTTACAGGGGGCGATCTCCTACGAGCAGTACTTC; CDR3aa: CASSLQGAISYEQYF
j_gene: TRBJ2-4; v_gene: TRBV19; d_gene: NA; abundance: many; CDR3nt: TGTGCCAGTAGCGGGGGAAGGGGAAACATTCAGTACTTC; CDR3aa: CASSGGRGNIQYF
j_gene: TRBJ2-2; v_gene: TRBV2; d_gene: TRBD1; abundance: NA; CDR3nt: TGTGCCAGCAGTGCACAGGGGGCGAGGACCGGGGAGCTGTTTTTT; CDR3aa: CASSAQGARTGELFF
j_gene: TRBJ2-7; v_gene: TRBV29-1; d_gene: NA; abundance: NA; CDR3nt: TGCAGCGTACAGGCCAACTCCTACGAGCAGTACTTC; CDR3aa: CSVQANSYEQYF
j_gene: TRBJ1-2; v_gene: TRBV29-1; d_gene: NA; abundance: few; CDR3nt: TGCAGCGTTGACTGGGGGGGCTACACCTTC; CDR3aa: CSVDWGGYTF
j_gene: TRBJ1-1; v_gene: TRBV7-2; d_gene: NA; abundance: few; CDR3nt: TGTGCCAGCAGCTTAGACCTGAACACTGAAGCTTTCTTT; CDR3aa: CASSLDLNTEAFF
j_gene: TRBJ2-5; v_gene: TRBV7-2; d_gene: TRBD1; abundance: few; CDR3nt: TGTGCCAGCCGATCAAACACAGGGGAAGAGACCCAGTACTTC; CDR3aa: CASRSNTGEETQYF
j_gene: TRBJ2-1; v_gene: TRBV28; d_gene: NA; abundance: NA; CDR3nt: TGTGCGAGCAGGGGGGGCGGATACAATGAGCAGTTCTTC; CDR3aa: CASRGGGYNEQFF
j_gene: TRBJ1-6; v_gene: TRBV15; d_gene: TRBD1; abundance: few; CDR3nt: TGTGCCACCCGAGATTTACAGGGGGGGAATTCACCCCTCCACTTT; CDR3aa: CATRDLQGGNSPLHF
j_gene: TRBJ2-7; v_gene: TRBV7-2; d_gene: NA; abundance: many; CDR3nt: TGTGCCAGCAGCTTAGCCGGATCCTACGAGCAGTACTTC; CDR3aa: CASSLAGSYEQYF
j_gene: TRBJ2-5; v_gene: TRBV28; d_gene: TRBD2; abundance: NA; CDR3nt: TGTGCCACGCAGCGGGGTGGAGAGACCCAGTACTTC; CDR3aa: CATQRGGETQYF
j_gene: TRBJ1-6; v_gene: TRBV5-6; d_gene: TRBD1; abundance: NA; CDR3nt: TGTGCCAGCAGTACAGGGGTTGATTCACCCCTCCACTTT; CDR3aa: CASSTGVDSPLHF